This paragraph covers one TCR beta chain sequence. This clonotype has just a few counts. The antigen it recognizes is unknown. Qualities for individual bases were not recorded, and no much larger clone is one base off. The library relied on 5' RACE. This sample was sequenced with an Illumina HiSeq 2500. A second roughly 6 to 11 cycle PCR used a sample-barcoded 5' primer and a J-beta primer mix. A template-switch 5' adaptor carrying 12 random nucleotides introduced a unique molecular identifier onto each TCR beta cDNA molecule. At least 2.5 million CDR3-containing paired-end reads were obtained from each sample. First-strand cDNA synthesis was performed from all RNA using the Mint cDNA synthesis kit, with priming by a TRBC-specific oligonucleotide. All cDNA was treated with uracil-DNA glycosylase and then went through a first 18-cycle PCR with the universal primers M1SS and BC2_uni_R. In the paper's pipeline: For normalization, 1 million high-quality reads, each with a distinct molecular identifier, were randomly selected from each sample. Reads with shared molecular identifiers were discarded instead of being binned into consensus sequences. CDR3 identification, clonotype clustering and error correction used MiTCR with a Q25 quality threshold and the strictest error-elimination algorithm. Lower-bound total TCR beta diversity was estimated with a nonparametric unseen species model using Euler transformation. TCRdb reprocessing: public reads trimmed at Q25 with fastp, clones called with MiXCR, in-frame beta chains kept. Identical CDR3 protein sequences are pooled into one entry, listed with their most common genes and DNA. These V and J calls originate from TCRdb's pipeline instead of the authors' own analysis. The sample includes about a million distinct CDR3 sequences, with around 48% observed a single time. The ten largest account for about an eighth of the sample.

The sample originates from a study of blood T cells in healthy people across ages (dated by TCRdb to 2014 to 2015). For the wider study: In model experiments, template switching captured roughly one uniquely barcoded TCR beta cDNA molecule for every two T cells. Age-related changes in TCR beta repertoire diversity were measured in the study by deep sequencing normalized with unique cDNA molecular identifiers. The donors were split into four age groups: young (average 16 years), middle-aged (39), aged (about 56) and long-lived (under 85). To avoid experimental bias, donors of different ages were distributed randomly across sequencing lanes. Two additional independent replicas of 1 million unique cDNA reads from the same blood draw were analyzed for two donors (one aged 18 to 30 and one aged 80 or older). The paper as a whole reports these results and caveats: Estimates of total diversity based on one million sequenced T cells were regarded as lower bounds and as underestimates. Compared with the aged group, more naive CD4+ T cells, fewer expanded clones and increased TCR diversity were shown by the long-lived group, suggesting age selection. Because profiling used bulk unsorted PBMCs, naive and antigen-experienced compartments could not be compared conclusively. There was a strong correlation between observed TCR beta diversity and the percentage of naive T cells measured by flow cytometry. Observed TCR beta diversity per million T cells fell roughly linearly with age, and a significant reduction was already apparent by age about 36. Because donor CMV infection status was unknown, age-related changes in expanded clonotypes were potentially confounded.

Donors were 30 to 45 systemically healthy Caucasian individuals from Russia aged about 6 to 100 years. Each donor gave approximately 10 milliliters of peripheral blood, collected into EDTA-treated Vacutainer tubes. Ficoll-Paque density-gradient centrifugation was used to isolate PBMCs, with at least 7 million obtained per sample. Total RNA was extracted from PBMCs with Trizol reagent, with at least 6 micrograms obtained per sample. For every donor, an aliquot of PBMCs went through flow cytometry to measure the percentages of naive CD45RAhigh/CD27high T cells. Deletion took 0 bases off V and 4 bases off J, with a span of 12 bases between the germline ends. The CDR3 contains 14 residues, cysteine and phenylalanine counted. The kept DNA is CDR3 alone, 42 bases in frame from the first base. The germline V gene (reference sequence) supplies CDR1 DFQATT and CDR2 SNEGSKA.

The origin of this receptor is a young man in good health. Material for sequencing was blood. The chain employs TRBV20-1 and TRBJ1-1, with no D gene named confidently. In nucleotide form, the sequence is TGCAGTGCTAGAGATGGAACAGTACGCACTGAAGCTTTCTTT. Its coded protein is CSARDGTVRTEAFF.